One and the same sample provided the 29 T cell receptor beta chains below, sequenced in a study of blood T cells in healthy people across ages. With a J-beta primer mix and a sample-barcoded 5' primer, a second PCR ran 7 to 11 cycles. TCRdb ran MiXCR on the 5' RACE reads and lists one entry per CDR3 protein. The sample includes roughly 1 million distinct CDR3 sequences, approximately 25% seen only once; the top ten take 0.65% to 0.95%. This sample also belongs to another study, concerning T cells of mothers and their children.

Source material: blood. These receptors were obtained from a girl aged 2 to 10 in good health.

This clonotype has a handful of counts. The chain uses TRBV29-1 and TRBJ2-3; TRBD1 or TRBD2 may be the D gene (5 bases each). The CDR3 is made up of 13 amino acids. Per germline, CDR1 SQVTM and CDR2 ANQGSEA. Trimming removed 8 bases at V and 2 bases at J, with 14 bases between. Here the CDR3 reads CSPRDGHTDTQYF. The DNA for the CDR3 is TGCAGCCCAAGGGACGGACACACAGATACGCAGTATTTT.

A few counts support this clonotype. The V gene is TRBV11-2, the J gene TRBJ2-7, with a weak D call TRBD2 (6 bases). Deletions cut 5 bases from V and 3 bases from J, with 23 bases between. The CDR3 is 17 residues long. CDR1 SGHAT and CDR2 FQNNGV come from the germline V gene. The CDR3 nucleotides are TGTGCCAGCAGCACGGACTCCGGTTCGGGACTTGGCTACGAGCAGTACTTC. This encodes CASSTDSGSGLGYEQYF.

V gene TRBV25-1 combines with J gene TRBJ1-6; D perhaps matches TRBD1 (6 bases). V was trimmed by 8 bases and J by 9 bases, leaving 14 bases between them. Germline values: CDR1 MGHDK, CDR2 SYGVNS. The CDR3 sequence is 13 residues long. DNA for the CDR3: TGTGCCAGCGGAGAACAGGGTGTTTCACCCCTCCACTTT. Translation: CASGEQGVSPLHF.

CDR3: CASSQQGLDTQYF. CDR3 sequence (DNA): TGTGCCAGCAGCCAGCAGGGGTTGGATACGCAGTATTTT. This chain joins TRBV7-3 and TRBJ2-3, with D perhaps matching TRBD1 (6 bases). Trimming took off 5 bases at V and 6 bases at J, with 12 bases between the two ends. The CDR3 is made up of 13 amino acids. Germline V gene sequence: CDR1 SGHTA, CDR2 FQGTGA.

This clonotype was seen more than once but under ten times. The chain uses TRBV6-1 and TRBJ2-1; 9 nucleotides match TRBD2. J was trimmed by 4 bases and V by 7 bases; bases with no gene match: 11. CDR1 MNHNS and CDR2 SASEGT come from the germline V gene. The CDR3 loop spans 16 amino acids. The CDR3 DNA reads as TGTGCCAGCAAAAAAATAGCGGGGGAGTTGTACAATGAGCAGTTCTTC. Translated, it gives CASKKIAGELYNEQFF.

The chain recombines TRBV20-1 with TRBJ1-6; D call uncertain. This CDR3 has 15 residues. Germline values: CDR1 DFQATT, CDR2 SNEGSKA (reference sequence). V was trimmed by 4 bases and J by 6 bases, leaving 16 bases between them. The CDR3 sequence: CSAKVSAVANSPLHF. DNA of the CDR3: TGCAGTGCTAAAGTGTCGGCGGTGGCTAATTCACCCCTCCACTTT.

This clonotype was counted between two and nine times. The J gene is TRBJ1-5, the V gene TRBV12-5; D gene unclear. CDR1 is LGHNT, CDR2 FRNRAP, per germline. This CDR3 has 12 residues. V was cut by 8 bases and J by 0 bases, with 5 bases left in between. CDR3 amino acids: CASTISNQPQHF. DNA of the CDR3: TGTGCTAGTACCATTAGCAATCAGCCCCAGCATTTT.

V usage is TRBV7-9 and J usage is TRBJ2-1; D ambiguous. With 0 bases removed from V and 8 bases from J, the gap between germline ends came to 23 bases. This CDR3 has 18 residues. Germline V gives CDR1 SEHNR, CDR2 FQNEAQ (reference sequence). CDR3 protein: CASSLAVRVPDEGDEQFF. CDR3 coding DNA: TGTGCCAGCAGCTTAGCGGTCCGGGTCCCTGACGAAGGTGATGAGCAGTTCTTC.

This clonotype has only one observation. The chain links TRBV28 to TRBJ1-1; the D gene is possibly TRBD1 (5 bases). Trimming stripped 8 bases from V and 2 bases from J, with 21 bases between. Germline V gene sequence: CDR1 MDHEN, CDR2 SYDVKM. The CDR3 runs to 16 residues. CDR3 bases: TGTGCCAGCCATGGGGCCCGGACGGAGGGAAACACTGAAGCTTTCTTT. Translation: CASHGARTEGNTEAFF.

A few counts support this clonotype. The gene calls are TRBV4-1 and TRBJ2-5; D might be TRBD1 (6 bases). CDR3 size: 14 residues. Germline-derived CDR1 and CDR2 are MGHRA and YSYEKL. With 6 bases removed from V and 11 bases from J, the gap between germline ends came to 22 bases. CDR3 sequence reads: CASRQTGADWEQYF. In DNA form, the CDR3 reads TGCGCCAGCAGGCAGACAGGCGCCGATTGGGAGCAGTACTTC.

This chain links TRBV5-6 with TRBJ2-3, with unresolved D. V shed 3 bases and J shed 7 bases, with 12 bases lying between them. This CDR3 has 13 residues. Germline V CDR1 and CDR2: SGHDT, YYEEEE. CDR3 nucleotides: TGTGCCAGCAGCTCGTATTCAGTGCATACGCAGTATTTT. Protein product: CASSSYSVHTQYF.

There are a few counts of this clonotype. The V and J genes are TRBV3-1 and TRBJ1-2; D unclear. The germline V gene has CDR1 LGHDT and CDR2 YNNKEL (reference sequence). The CDR3 sequence is 15 residues long. Trimming left V 1 base short and J 2 bases short, with 11 bases between. CDR3 loop: CASSQVARGNYGYTF. The CDR3, as DNA: TGTGCCAGCAGCCAAGTTGCCCGGGGAAACTATGGCTACACCTTC.

This chain links TRBV5-1 with TRBJ1-2; D gene ambiguous. Per germline, CDR1 SGHRS and CDR2 YFSETQ. CDR3 length equals 13 residues. Trimming shortened V by 2 bases and J by 4 bases, and 9 bases separated the two germline ends. The chain's CDR3 is CASSFDTSYGYTF. The CDR3 region has the DNA TGCGCCAGCAGCTTCGACACATCCTATGGCTACACCTTC.

The chain has TRBV20-1 and TRBJ2-3; 9 nucleotides align to TRBD2. The length of the CDR3 is 15 residues. Germline assignment: CDR1 DFQATT and CDR2 SNEGSKA (reference sequence). V trimming: 1 base; J trimming: 4 bases; junction bases outside the gene matches: 6. The CDR3 nucleotides are TGCAGTGCTAGAGTGGTAGCGGGAGAGGCAGATACGCAGTATTTT. Protein: CSARVVAGEADTQYF.

This rearrangement joins TRBV15 to TRBJ2-6; possible D gene TRBD2, 6 bases. Germline lookup yields CDR1 LNHNV and CDR2 YYDKDF (reference sequence). V lost 3 bases and J lost 0, with 9 bases in between. The CDR3 is 16 amino acids. This CDR3 is CATSSAGSSGANVLTF. The CDR3 nucleotides are TGTGCCACCAGCAGTGCCGGGAGCTCTGGGGCCAACGTCCTGACTTTC.

This clonotype was counted at least ten times. The rearrangement joins TRBV4-3 to TRBJ1-6; 10 bases align to TRBD1. V shed 0 bases and J 7 bases; nucleotides not matched to a gene: 3. Germline V gene sequence: CDR1 LGHNA, CDR2 YSLEER. The CDR3 loop spans 16 amino acids. The CDR3 loop reads CASSQDRGQGNSPLHF. Here the CDR3 DNA reads TGCGCCAGCAGCCAAGATAGGGGACAGGGGAATTCACCCCTCCACTTT.

The chain combines TRBV2 with TRBJ1-2, with D maybe TRBD1 (5 bases). Germline lookup yields CDR1 SNHLY and CDR2 FYNNEI. CDR3 length: 14 amino acids. Trimming removed 8 bases at V and 7 bases at J, with 20 bases between. In nucleotides, the CDR3 is TGTGCCAGCCTTCGGTCCGGGGCTAAGGGTGGCTACACCTTC. Its translation: CASLRSGAKGGYTF.

The chain is built from TRBV12-3 or TRBV12-4 and TRBJ1-3; D uncertain. CDR3 length equals 17 residues. V dropped 3 bases and J dropped 0 bases, with 15 bases sitting between them. The chain's CDR3 is CASSFRLQPNSGNTIYF. CDR3 nucleotides: TGTGCCAGCAGTTTTAGGCTGCAGCCAAACTCTGGAAACACCATATATTTT.

This clonotype was observed once. A much larger clone lies a single base off, so this may be a read error. This rearrangement joins TRBV6-5 to TRBJ2-7; D is unclear. Germline assignment: CDR1 MNHEY and CDR2 SVGAGI. V dropped 6 bases and J dropped 2 bases, with 5 bases sitting between them. There are 11 residues in the CDR3. CDR3 DNA: TGTGCCAGCAGAAATACCTACGAGCAGTACTTC. Translating it yields CASRNTYEQYF.

The chain combines TRBV25-1 with TRBJ2-7; TRBD1 matches 8 bases. Germline V gene data show CDR1 as MGHDK and CDR2 as SYGVNS. With 2 bases clipped from V and 3 bases from J, the junction kept 6 bases outside the gene matches. This CDR3 region has 15 residues. For the CDR3, the DNA is TGTGCCAGCAGTGAACCCCAACAGGGGGGCTACGAGCAGTACTTC. Its protein is CASSEPQQGGYEQYF.

The sample holds a few counts of this clonotype. The chain links TRBV13 to TRBJ2-1; 8 positions match TRBD2. This CDR3 is 16 amino acids long. V shed 5 bases and J 4 bases; nucleotides not matched to a gene: 10. In germline, CDR1 is PRHDT, CDR2 FYEKMQ (reference sequence). The DNA of the CDR3 is TGTGCCAGCAGCCTCCTTGTGTTAGCGGGGTACAATGAGCAGTTCTTC. It specifies CASSLLVLAGYNEQFF.

The rearrangement joins TRBV7-3 to TRBJ2-1; 9 bases agree with TRBD1. The V gene's germline CDR1 is SGHTA and CDR2 FQGTGA. This CDR3 comprises 15 residues. V lost 5 bases and J lost 4; bases outside the gene matches: 6. Written as DNA, the CDR3 is TGTGCCAGCAGCCTAGAGGGACAGGGTTACAATGAGCAGTTCTTC. Protein sequence: CASSLEGQGYNEQFF.

This rearrangement joins TRBV3-1 to TRBJ2-4; the match to TRBD2 covers 7 bases. The CDR3 consists of 13 residues. The V and J ends lost 3 bases and 8 bases, in that order; junction bases with no gene match: 4. Germline CDR1 reads LGHDT; CDR2 reads YNNKEL (reference sequence). Here the CDR3 reads CASSHTRGDIQYF. CDR3 DNA sequence: TGTGCCAGCAGCCACACTCGGGGGGACATTCAGTACTTC.

This rearrangement joins TRBV7-9 to TRBJ2-7; D assignment may be TRBD1 or TRBD2 (6 bases each). CDR1 is SEHNR, CDR2 FQNEAQ, per germline (reference sequence). This CDR3 spans 11 amino acids. The V end was cut by 11 bases, the J end by 5 bases, with 13 bases between. CDR3 amino acids: CAGRGLDEQYF. The DNA for the CDR3 is TGTGCCGGCCGGGGGCTGGACGAGCAGTACTTC.

The chain uses TRBV20-1 and TRBJ2-4; either TRBD1 or TRBD2 may fit D (6 bases each). The CDR3 spans 14 residues. Trimming left V 0 bases short and J 6 bases short, with 12 bases between. Looked up from germline, CDR1 is DFQATT and CDR2 is SNEGSKA (reference sequence). CDR3 loop: CSARDRRGRNIQYF. The CDR3 DNA reads as TGCAGTGCTAGAGATCGGAGGGGGAGAAACATTCAGTACTTC.

The V gene is TRBV20-1, the J gene TRBJ2-2; D is undetermined. This CDR3 comprises 13 residues. CDR1 and CDR2 (germline): DFQATT, SNEGSKA (reference sequence). V was trimmed by 4 bases and J by 0 bases, leaving 6 bases between them. This chain's CDR3 is CSAKPPNTGELFF. As DNA, the CDR3 is TGCAGTGCTAAGCCCCCGAACACCGGGGAGCTGTTTTTT.

This clonotype was seen a few times. V usage is TRBV12-3 or TRBV12-4 and J usage is TRBJ2-5, with TRBD2 matching 10 bases. The end of the DNA aligns better with TRBJ2-1, so the J call may be wrong. The CDR3 covers 15 residues. CDR3 nucleotide sequence: TGTGCCAGCAGGATCTCGGGACTAGCGCGCAATGAGCAGTTCTTC. Translation gives CASRISGLARNEQFF.

V gene TRBV29-1 combines with J gene TRBJ1-1; unclear D gene. The CDR3 is 13 residues long. V was cut by 2 bases and J by 1 base, with 8 bases left in between. Germline values: CDR1 SQVTM, CDR2 ANQGSEA. The CDR3 loop reads CSVERLGNTEAFF. In nucleotides, the CDR3 is TGCAGCGTTGAAAGATTGGGGAACACTGAAGCTTTCTTT.

The gene calls are TRBV29-1 and TRBJ1-2; tentatively, D is TRBD1 (6 bases). Germline lookup yields CDR1 SQVTM and CDR2 ANQGSEA. V lost 6 bases, J lost 7 bases, and 15 bases lay in between. This CDR3 is built from 12 residues. The CDR3 nucleotides are TGCAGCGTCTTTACCGACAGGCCTGGCTACACCTTC. Protein: CSVFTDRPGYTF.